The 7 T cell receptor beta chains below were found in one sample sequenced in a study of cytomegalovirus exposure and HLA in healthy donors. A multiplex PCR was run with 60 Vbeta primers and 13 Jbeta primers. The protocol was immunoSEQ multiplex PCR, while the TCRdb copy is restricted to in-frame clones and leaves out a portion. Found here are around 50,000 clones, just under 85% of them singletons; the top ten hold around 1.8%. Sequences were obtained from PBMCs. The receptors originated from a man in his forties in good health and CMV-seronegative.

The chain is built from TRBV5-1 and TRBJ2-7; the match to TRBD1 covers 7 bases. The V and J ends lost 2 bases and 7 bases, in that order; junction bases with no gene match: 9. This CDR3 has 14 amino acids. In germline, CDR1 is SGHRS, CDR2 YFSETQ. CDR3 amino acids: CASSFVGGKKEQYF. CDR3 DNA: TGCGCCAGCAGCTTTGTAGGGGGCAAAAAGGAGCAGTACTTC. The variable domain in full, with the rest retrieved from reference TRBV5-1 and TRBJ2-7, is KAGVTQTPRYLIKTRGQQVTLSCSPISGHRSVSWYQQTPGQGLQFLFEYFSETQRNKGNFPGRFSGRQFSNSRSEMNVSTLELGDSALYLCASSFVGGKKEQYFGPGTRLTVT.

This rearrangement joins TRBV28 to TRBJ1-6, with D perhaps TRBD1 (5 bases). V shed 7 bases and J shed 0 bases, with 16 bases lying between them. The V gene's germline CDR1 is MDHEN and CDR2 SYDVKM. The CDR3 covers 17 residues. The CDR3 protein is CASTDSERFSYNSPLHF. CDR3 DNA sequence: TGTGCCAGCACCGACAGTGAACGATTCTCCTATAATTCACCCCTCCACTTT.

This chain uses TRBV28 with TRBJ1-2, with unresolved D. Per germline, CDR1 MDHEN and CDR2 SYDVKM. This CDR3 contains 13 residues. V was pared by 7 bases and J by 0 bases, with 9 bases between. Here the CDR3 reads CASTGRPNYGYTF. DNA for the CDR3: TGTGCCAGCACAGGCAGGCCTAACTATGGCTACACCTTC.

The chain is built from TRBV27 and TRBJ2-6; TRBD1 is a possible D gene (7 bases). The length of the CDR3 is 15 residues. CDR1 MNHEY and CDR2 SMNVEV come from the germline V gene (reference sequence). Trimming cost V 6 bases and J 8 bases, with 17 bases left between them. The CDR3, as DNA: TGTGCCAGCAGAAATCTGACAGGGAGGACCAACGTCCTGACTTTC. This encodes CASRNLTGRTNVLTF.

A few counts support this clone. The chain has TRBV2 and TRBJ1-5; 8 positions agree with TRBD1. The CDR3 sequence is 15 residues long. CDR1 is SNHLY, CDR2 FYNNEI, per germline. J lost 2 bases, V lost 6 bases, and 6 bases had no gene match. DNA for the CDR3: TGTGCCAGCAGCGGGACAGGCGCCGGCAATCAGCCCCAGCATTTT. Translated: CASSGTGAGNQPQHF.

This clone was counted once. The chain uses TRBV30 and TRBJ2-1; 10 nucleotides align to TRBD1. The CDR3 loop spans 15 amino acids. Trimming took 7 bases from V and 5 from J; bases not matched to a gene: 11. Germline CDR1 GTSNPN, CDR2 SVGIG (reference sequence). The CDR3 bases are TGTGCCTTGAACCGGGGACAGGGGAAAGACAATGAGCAGTTCTTC. Amino acids: CALNRGQGKDNEQFF.

This clone has more than one count but fewer than ten. The J gene is TRBJ2-4, the V gene TRBV28; 8 positions match TRBD2. The V gene end was trimmed by 1 base and the J gene end by 6 bases; junction bases not matched to a gene: 2. The CDR3 consists of 14 residues. Germline CDR1 MDHEN, CDR2 SYDVKM. The CDR3 spells CASSLSGGGNIQYF. In DNA form, the CDR3 reads TGTGCCAGCAGTTTATCGGGGGGGGGAAACATTCAGTACTTC.